What follows describes a single TCR beta chain. The antigen remains undetermined. Looked up from germline, CDR1 is SGHTA and CDR2 is FQGNSA. V was shortened by 2 bases and J by 6 bases, with 6 bases between the two germline ends. The CDR3 has 12 residues. This sample stems from a study of regulatory T cells in long-lasting Graves disease. Study conclusions and caveats: Persistent Graves' patients showed a TCR diversity that was lower than that of newly diagnosed ones. There were preferences for TRBV28, TRBJ1-2 and TRBJ2-5 in persistent disease.

The TCR beta library used iRepertoire HTBI primers with Arm-PCR amplification of CDR3. TCRdb fed the multiplex PCR reads into MiXCR, producing one record per CDR3 protein. The sample has under 500,000 distinct CDR3 sequences; more than 20% are singletons. Time point here: persistent/refractory GD, antithyroid drugs over 5 years with positive TRAb. PBMC-derived RNA was used for the TCR library. This TCR was recovered from a female donor with Graves disease. This chain connects TRBV7-2 to TRBJ2-3; D is unresolved. Sequencing used peripheral blood mononuclear cells (PBMCs), obtained when the disease was refractory, from a patient treated with antithyroid drugs. The CDR3 reads CASSLYSDTQYF. The CDR3 DNA reads TGTGCCAGCAGCTTATACTCGGATACGCAGTATTTT.